Shown below are 6 T cell receptor beta chains from a single sample sequenced in a study of shared clonotypes between healthy human individuals. Profiling relied on immunoSEQ multiplex PCR, and the TCRdb table lists in-frame clones only, not all of them. This sample yields more than 550,000 clones, of which roughly 72% are seen a single time; about 1.8% belongs to the top ten. The sequenced material came from memory CD4+ T cells sorted from blood. Specified subset: CD45RA-negative fraction. The source is a woman between 25 and 40 years old in good health.

The chain has TRBV28 and TRBJ2-7, with 10 bases lining up with TRBD2. Germline CDR1 is MDHEN and CDR2 is SYDVKM. Germline trimming cut 5 bases from V and 5 bases from J; bases unmatched to any gene: 12. The CDR3 contains 16 residues. CDR3 in amino acids: CASSLIPSGRSHEQYF. CDR3 nucleotide sequence: TGTGCCAGCAGTCTAATCCCTAGCGGGAGATCCCACGAGCAGTACTTC.

J is TRBJ1-2 and V is TRBV6-5, with 7 bases matching TRBD1. CDR3 size: 15 residues. The V gene end was trimmed by 6 bases and the J gene end by 4 bases; junction bases not matched to a gene: 11. Germline V gene sequence: CDR1 MNHEY, CDR2 SVGAGI. CDR3 region: CASRTRQGLTYGYTF. Here the CDR3 DNA reads TGTGCCAGCAGGACCCGACAGGGCCTTACCTATGGCTACACCTTC.

The chain has TRBV2 and TRBJ2-5; 8 nucleotides agree with TRBD2. This CDR3 is 13 amino acids long. CDR1 is SNHLY, CDR2 FYNNEI, per germline. After removal of 7 bases from V and 6 bases from J, the junction contained 7 bases not matched to a gene. The CDR3 DNA reads TGTGCCAGCAAGAGCGGGAGTCCAAAGACCCAGTACTTC. This codes for CASKSGSPKTQYF.

The chain is built from TRBV27 and TRBJ2-1, with D possibly TRBD2 on 6 matching bases. CDR1 is MNHEY, CDR2 SMNVEV, per germline (reference sequence). The CDR3 length is 15 residues. CDR3 region: CAVRKSSVSYNEQFF. CDR3 sequence (DNA): TGTGCGGTCCGCAAGTCTAGCGTTTCCTACAATGAGCAGTTCTTC.

CDR3 sequence reads: CASAQLAGDNEQFF. In nucleotides, the CDR3 is TGTGCCAGCGCCCAACTAGCGGGGGACAATGAGCAGTTCTTC. The V gene is TRBV2, the J gene TRBJ2-1, with TRBD2 identical over 11 bases. Germline values: CDR1 SNHLY, CDR2 FYNNEI. Trimming at V came to 8 bases and at J to 5 bases, leaving 5 bases not matched to a gene. CDR3 length: 14 amino acids.

This clone turned up a few times. The chain employs TRBV28 and TRBJ1-4; D gene ambiguous. Germline V gives CDR1 MDHEN, CDR2 SYDVKM. CDR3 size: 12 residues. The chain's CDR3 is CAIAATNEKLFF. Written as DNA, the CDR3 is TGTGCTATCGCTGCAACTAATGAAAAACTGTTTTTT.